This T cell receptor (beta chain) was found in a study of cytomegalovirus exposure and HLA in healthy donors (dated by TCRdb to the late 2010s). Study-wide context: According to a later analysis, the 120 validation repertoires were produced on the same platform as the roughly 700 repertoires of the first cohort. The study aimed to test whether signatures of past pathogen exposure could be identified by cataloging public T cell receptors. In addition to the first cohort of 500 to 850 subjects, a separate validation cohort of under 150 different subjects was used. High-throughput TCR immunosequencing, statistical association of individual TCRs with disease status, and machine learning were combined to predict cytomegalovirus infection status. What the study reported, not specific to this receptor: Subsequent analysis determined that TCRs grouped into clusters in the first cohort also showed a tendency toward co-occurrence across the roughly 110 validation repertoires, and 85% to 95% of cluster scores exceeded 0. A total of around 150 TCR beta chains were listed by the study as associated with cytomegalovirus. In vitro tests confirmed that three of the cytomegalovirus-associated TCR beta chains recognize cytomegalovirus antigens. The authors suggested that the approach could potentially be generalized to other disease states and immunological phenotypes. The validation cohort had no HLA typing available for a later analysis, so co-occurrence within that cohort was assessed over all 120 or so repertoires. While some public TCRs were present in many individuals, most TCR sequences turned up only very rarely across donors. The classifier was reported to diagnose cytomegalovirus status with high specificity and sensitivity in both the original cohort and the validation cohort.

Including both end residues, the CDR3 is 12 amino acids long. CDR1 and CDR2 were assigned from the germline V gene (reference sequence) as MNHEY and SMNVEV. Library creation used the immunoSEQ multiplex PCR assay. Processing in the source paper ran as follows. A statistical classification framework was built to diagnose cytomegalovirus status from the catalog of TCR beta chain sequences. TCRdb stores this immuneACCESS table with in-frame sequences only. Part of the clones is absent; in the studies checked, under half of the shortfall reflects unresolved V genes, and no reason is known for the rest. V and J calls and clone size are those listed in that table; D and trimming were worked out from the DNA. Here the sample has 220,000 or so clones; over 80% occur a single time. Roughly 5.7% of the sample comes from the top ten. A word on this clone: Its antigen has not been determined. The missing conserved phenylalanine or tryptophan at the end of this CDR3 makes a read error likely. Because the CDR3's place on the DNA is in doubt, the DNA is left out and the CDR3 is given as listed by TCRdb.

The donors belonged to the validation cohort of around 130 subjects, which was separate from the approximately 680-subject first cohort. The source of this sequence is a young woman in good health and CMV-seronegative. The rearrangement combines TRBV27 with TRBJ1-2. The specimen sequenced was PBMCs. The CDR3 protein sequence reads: CASSPRRVGSRD.